In its sample, the clone carrying this TCR beta chain was seen a few times. As yet, its antigen is unknown. CDR1 and CDR2 (germline): SGHDN, FVKESK. The junction had 10 bases not matched to a gene; V was cut back by 7 bases and J by 11 bases. This CDR3 is 12 amino acids long. This specimen belongs to a study of identical twins. TCRdb redid the calling of the 5' RACE reads with MiXCR, one entry per CDR3 protein. The sample carries 270,000 or so distinct CDR3 sequences, about 8.3% recorded once. Whole-study results and caveats: Modelling approaches yielded underestimates of out-of-frame TCR alpha sharing between monozygotic twins.

These same records also appear under a second study, on yellow fever vaccine responses in identical twins.

J is TRBJ1-1 and V is TRBV14; 7 nucleotides line up with TRBD1. The sample was CD8+ T cells sorted from blood. The TCR comes from a woman aged 18-35 years in good health. CDR3 sequence: CASTGEGALAFF. The CDR3 coding sequence is TGTGCCAGCACCGGAGAGGGGGCGCTGGCTTTCTTT. The variable domain in full, with the rest retrieved from reference TRBV14 and TRBJ1-1, is EAGVTQFPSHSVIEKGQTVTLRCDPISGHDNLYWYRRVMGKEIKFLLHFVKESKQDESGMPNNRFLAERTGGTYSTLKVQPAELEDSGVYFCASTGEGALAFFGQGTRLTVV.